These 8 T cell receptor beta chains originate from one sample sequenced in a study of naive and memory T cell subsets. Findings of the study overall: A few larger clonotypes appeared in naive repertoires, especially CD8, possibly memory cells re-expressing CD45RA.

Antigen specificity for these receptors is unknown. Two oligonucleotides, mixed equimolar, formed the beta constant-region primer covering TRBC1 and TRBC2. Ligated cDNA was amplified by four rounds of PCR with nested alpha and beta constant-region primers and SP2. TCRdb redid the calling of the UMI-ligation and nested PCR reads with MiXCR, one entry per CDR3 protein. The sample carries over 110,000 distinct CDR3 sequences, 15% to 20% recorded once. The sequencing sample was made of naive CD8+ T cells from blood. These receptor sequences come from a human donor in good health.

The chain carries TRBV7-3 and TRBJ2-1, with no clear D. Germline loops: CDR1 SGHTA, CDR2 FQGTGA. Trimming removed 2 bases from V and 8 bases from J, with 16 bases in between. The CDR3 contains 15 residues. CDR3 DNA: TGTGCCAGCAGCTTACACTCATCTCTAGTCGATGAGCAGTTCTTC. It specifies CASSLHSSLVDEQFF.

In this sample, this clonotype turned up a few times. This chain links TRBV27 with TRBJ2-7; tentative D call: TRBD2 (5 bases). The CDR3 consists of 11 residues. Trimming took 10 bases from V and 9 from J, leaving 16 bases between them. Per germline, CDR1 MNHEY and CDR2 SMNVEV (reference sequence). The CDR3 spells CATWDLGGQYF. The CDR3 bases are TGTGCCACCTGGGATCTCGGAGGGCAGTACTTC.

This clonotype occurred a few times. V usage is TRBV29-1 and J usage is TRBJ2-2, with D tentatively TRBD1 (6 bases). Deletions cut 5 bases from V and 4 bases from J, with 17 bases between. Per the germline V gene, CDR1 is SQVTM and CDR2 is ANQGSEA. The CDR3 is 15 amino acids. CDR3 amino acids: CSVQRTETPTGELFF. The CDR3 region has the DNA TGCAGCGTTCAACGGACAGAGACTCCCACCGGGGAGCTGTTTTTT.

This clonotype appeared a few times. The V gene is TRBV20-1, the J gene TRBJ2-2, with 8 bases lining up with TRBD2. Germline loops: CDR1 DFQATT, CDR2 SNEGSKA (reference sequence). The CDR3 totals 14 residues. V lost 6 bases, J lost 1 base, and 4 bases stayed unmatched. The CDR3 coding sequence is TGCAGTGCCCCCACTAGCGGGAACACCGGGGAGCTGTTTTTT. This encodes CSAPTSGNTGELFF.

The chain recombines TRBV10-2 with TRBJ2-3; D is unresolved. With 4 bases removed from V and 4 bases from J, the gap between germline ends came to 9 bases. Looked up from germline, CDR1 is WSHSY and CDR2 is SAAADI. There are 13 residues in the CDR3. The CDR3 DNA reads TGCGCCAGCAGTGCTACGTCGCCAGATACGCAGTATTTT. Protein sequence: CASSATSPDTQYF.

This clonotype was seen a few times. J is TRBJ2-7 and V is TRBV9; 7 nucleotides match TRBD1. The CDR3 spans 15 residues. V was clipped by 2 bases and J by 2 bases; unmatched bases: 7. The V gene's germline CDR1 is SGDLS and CDR2 YYNGEE. The chain's CDR3 is CASSVGTVPTYEQYF. The CDR3 DNA reads TGTGCCAGCAGCGTTGGGACAGTACCTACCTACGAGCAGTACTTC.

The J gene is TRBJ2-1, the V gene TRBV9; 9 bases fit TRBD2. Germline trimming cut 4 bases from V and 5 bases from J; bases unmatched to any gene: 7. The length of the CDR3 is 15 residues. CDR1 is SGDLS, CDR2 YYNGEE, per germline. CDR3 amino acids: CASSPRLAEHNEQFF. CDR3 coding DNA: TGTGCCAGCAGCCCCCGACTAGCGGAACACAATGAGCAGTTCTTC. Full variable domain (missing parts from reference TRBV9 and TRBJ2-1): DSGVTQTPKHLITATGQRVTLRCSPRSGDLSVYWYQQSLDQGLQFLIQYYNGEERAKGNILERFSAQQFPDLHSELNLSSLELGDSALYFCASSPRLAEHNEQFFGPGTRLTVL.

At least ten counts were recorded for this clonotype. The rearrangement links TRBV29-1 to TRBJ2-7; possibly TRBD1 for D (7 bases). This CDR3 spans 14 amino acids. With 6 bases removed from V and 9 bases from J, the gap between germline ends came to 24 bases. The germline gives CDR1 SQVTM, CDR2 ANQGSEA. The CDR3 here is CSVKAGTAGEAQYF. Here the CDR3 DNA reads TGCAGCGTGAAAGCCGGGACAGCGGGCGAGGCGCAGTACTTC.